Detailed here is one T cell receptor (beta chain). The antigen remains unidentified. Germline-derived CDR1 and CDR2 are MNHEY and SVGEGT. V lost 5 bases and J 8 bases, leaving 16 bases between the germline ends. This CDR3 contains 14 residues. The data originate from a study of identical twins. Whole-study findings and limits: Excess sharing between twins was weaker in beta out-of-frame sequences. For out-of-frame alpha sequences shared by twins, low generation probability was in excess. A lower insertion count was a feature of abundant cord blood beta clonotypes, with no such feature in memory repertoires. Analyses of zero insertions could be partly confounded by invariant MAIT and iNKT cells.

From the 5' RACE reads, TCRdb called clonotypes with MiXCR, one entry per CDR3 protein. The sample includes about 250,000 distinct CDR3 sequences, about an eighth of them seen just once. This clonotype was obtained from a woman under 30 in good health. Material for sequencing was memory (CD45RO+) T cells sorted from blood. The V and J genes are TRBV6-2 or TRBV6-3 and TRBJ2-1; perhaps TRBD2 as D (5 bases). CDR3 residues: CASSKREGRYEQFF. The CDR3 DNA reads as TGTGCCAGCAGTAAGCGAGAGGGCCGCTATGAGCAGTTCTTC.